Each of the 27 T cell receptor beta chains below was sequenced from the same sample in a study of CD8 T cells in ankylosing spondylitis. A single record per CDR3 protein comes from TCRdb applying MiXCR to the 5' RACE reads. Counted here are fewer than 400,000 distinct CDR3 sequences, roughly 14% occurring once; the ten biggest clones make up 1.1%. The material sequenced was blood, either unsorted or a sorted T cell fraction (not recorded which). The receptors come from a male donor with ankylosing spondylitis or in good health (not recorded which).

This rearrangement joins TRBV5-1 to TRBJ1-2; D remains unclear. Trimming shortened V by 4 bases and J by 2 bases, and 15 bases separated the two germline ends. The germline CDR1 and CDR2 sequences are SGHRS and YFSETQ. This CDR3 has 15 residues. Written as DNA, the CDR3 is TGCGCCAGCAGCCCCTGGGGTGTGACGAACTATGGCTACACCTTC. Encoded protein: CASSPWGVTNYGYTF.

The rearrangement joins TRBV20-1 to TRBJ2-1, with D hard to call. Trimming removed 4 bases from V and 6 bases from J, with 13 bases in between. Germline assignment: CDR1 DFQATT and CDR2 SNEGSKA (reference sequence). The CDR3 loop spans 13 amino acids. CDR3 loop: CSANRVRLNEQFF. CDR3 coding DNA: TGCAGTGCTAACAGAGTCCGGCTCAATGAGCAGTTCTTC.

This clonotype was observed a few times. At one boundary the junction diverges from the germline segment, which might be a read error. The V call is TRBV6-1, the J call TRBJ1-6; D perhaps matches TRBD1 (5 bases). The germline V gene encodes CDR1 MNHNS and CDR2 SASEGT. The CDR3 runs to 9 residues. The CDR3: CASGGPDLF. DNA of the CDR3: TGTGCCAGCGGGGGTCCGGACTTGTTT.

The chain links TRBV11-1 to TRBJ2-3, with 9 bases aligning to TRBD2. Germline CDR1 reads SGHAT; CDR2 reads FQDESV (reference sequence). The length of the CDR3 is 18 residues. The trim removed 5 bases at V and 3 bases at J, leaving 15 bases unmatched. The CDR3, as DNA: TGTGCCAGCAGCCGCGTAATCCGGCGGGGGGGCATAACAGATACGCAGTATTTT. Its protein product is CASSRVIRRGGITDTQYF.

The V call is TRBV4-1, the J call TRBJ2-1; D remains ambiguous. The CDR3 sequence is 16 residues long. The V end lost 4 bases, the J end lost 2 bases, and 15 bases lay between the germline ends. Looked up from germline, CDR1 is MGHRA and CDR2 is YSYEKL. CDR3 nucleotides: TGCGCCAGCAGCCTCCGGATGGTTCTCACCTACAATGAGCAGTTCTTC. It specifies CASSLRMVLTYNEQFF.

Note on this clonotype: This may arise from a read error, as a much more abundant clone is one base away. This chain links TRBV15 with TRBJ2-2; D uncertain. The germline V gene encodes CDR1 LNHNV and CDR2 YYDKDF (reference sequence). The CDR3 has 12 residues. CDR3 protein: CATSQNTVELFF. The CDR3 bases are TGTGCCACCAGTCAGAACACCGTGGAGCTGTTTTTT.

Worth noting for this clonotype: The junction departs from the called germline gene at one end, perhaps through a read error. The chain's CDR3 is CASSVLNTQAFF. CDR3 coding DNA: TGTGCCAGCAGCGTGCTGAACACTCAAGCTTTCTTT. J is TRBJ1-1 and V is TRBV9; no firm D call. The V gene's germline CDR1 is SGDLS and CDR2 YYNGEE. CDR3 length equals 12 residues.

This clonotype was counted many times. The gene calls are TRBV20-1 and TRBJ2-1, with 7 bases that match TRBD2. J was trimmed by 3 bases and V by 3 bases; bases with no gene match: 8. Per germline, CDR1 DFQATT and CDR2 SNEGSKA (reference sequence). The CDR3 spans 15 residues. The CDR3 DNA follows: TGCAGTGCTAGGGGTGCCGGCGGGGGCTACAATGAGCAGTTCTTC. Translating gives CSARGAGGGYNEQFF.

The V and J genes are TRBV6-6 and TRBJ2-7; D unclear. CDR3 length: 12 amino acids. CDR1 is MNHNY, CDR2 SVGAGI, per germline (reference sequence). Between the trimmed V and J ends, which lost 0 bases and 3 bases, there was a span of 3 bases. The DNA of the CDR3 is TGTGCCAGCAGTTACTCAGTCTACGAGCAGTACTTC. This encodes CASSYSVYEQYF.

V usage is TRBV7-6 and J usage is TRBJ2-7; 12 nucleotides agree with TRBD2. Unmatched junction bases numbered 4, after V lost 3 bases and J lost 1 base. The CDR3 spans 16 residues. CDR1 and CDR2 from the germline V gene are SGHVS and FNYEAQ. The chain's CDR3 is CASSLTSGRTSYEQYF. The CDR3 DNA sequence: TGTGCCAGCAGCTTGACTAGCGGGAGAACATCCTACGAGCAGTACTTC.

This clonotype was seen only a few times. The chain employs TRBV12-3 or TRBV12-4 and TRBJ2-7, with no clear D. This CDR3 is built from 13 residues. V shed 3 bases and J shed 4 bases, with 10 bases lying between them. DNA for the CDR3: TGTGCCAGCAGTTTGCAGGTTCCATACGAGCAGTACTTC. This codes for CASSLQVPYEQYF.

The V and J genes are TRBV12-3 or TRBV12-4 and TRBJ1-1; possibly TRBD1 for D (5 bases). The CDR3 spans 15 residues. Trimming took off 2 bases at V and 4 bases at J, with 14 bases between the two ends. The CDR3 DNA is TGTGCCAGCAGTTTAAATCGGGGGGGTCCCACTGAAGCTTTCTTT. This sequence encodes CASSLNRGGPTEAFF.

This clonotype was detected a few times. The J gene is TRBJ1-6, the V gene TRBV7-2; tentatively, D is TRBD1 (5 bases). Germline lookup yields CDR1 SGHTA and CDR2 FQGNSA. The CDR3 is made up of 14 amino acids. V lost 1 base to trimming and J lost 11 bases, with 12 bases between them. CDR3 bases: TGTGCCAGCAGCTTAGGTGGGGGGAAGCCACCCCTCCACTTT. It encodes CASSLGGGKPPLHF.

This clonotype was counted a few times. This chain uses TRBV11-2 with TRBJ2-5, with 8 bases lining up with TRBD2. V lost 6 bases to trimming and J lost 2 bases; unmatched junction nucleotides: 17. The germline CDR1 and CDR2 sequences are SGHAT and FQNNGV. The CDR3 has 18 residues. DNA of the CDR3: TGTGCCAGCAGATCGGGACTAGTAGCGTCGGGCGAACAAGAGACCCAGTACTTC. Translated, it gives CASRSGLVASGEQETQYF.

This clonotype showed up just a few times. The chain couples TRBV18 to TRBJ2-7; D not certain. Per germline, CDR1 KGHSH and CDR2 LQKENI. The CDR3 loop spans 15 amino acids. Between the trimmed V and J ends, which lost 3 bases and 2 bases, there was a span of 14 bases. The CDR3 sequence is CASSPGQRDAYEQYF. DNA of the CDR3: TGTGCCAGCTCACCCGGGCAGCGTGATGCCTACGAGCAGTACTTC.

This chain uses TRBV5-1 with TRBJ1-4; D might be TRBD1 (5 bases). The length of the CDR3 is 14 residues. V lost 4 bases and J lost 7, with 14 bases in between. Per the germline V gene, CDR1 is SGHRS and CDR2 is YFSETQ. The CDR3 sequence: CASSPAGVGEKLFF. Here the CDR3 DNA reads TGCGCCAGCAGCCCGGCGGGGGTAGGTGAAAAACTGTTTTTT.

The sample holds a few counts of this clonotype. V and J are TRBV4-1 and TRBJ2-2, with 7 bases identical to TRBD2. CDR1 and CDR2 (germline): MGHRA, YSYEKL. CDR3 size: 17 residues. Trimming removed 3 bases from V and 2 bases from J; junction bases left unmatched: 9. CDR3 amino acids: CASSHVGAGVNTGELFF. The CDR3 DNA follows: TGCGCCAGCAGCCATGTTGGGGCGGGGGTCAACACCGGGGAGCTGTTTTTT.

The V and J genes are TRBV14 and TRBJ1-1; D uncertain. Per germline, CDR1 SGHDN and CDR2 FVKESK. Trimming took off 1 base at V and 10 bases at J, with 13 bases between the two ends. This CDR3 is built from 13 residues. CDR3 in amino acids: CASSQVPLSGAFF. The CDR3 nucleotides are TGTGCCAGCAGCCAAGTCCCACTCTCGGGAGCTTTCTTT.

J is TRBJ1-2 and V is TRBV5-1; D not certain. The length of the CDR3 is 13 residues. The V end lost 4 bases, the J end lost 3 bases, and 10 bases lay between the germline ends. CDR1 and CDR2 (germline): SGHRS, YFSETQ. This CDR3 is CASSPSRDYGYTF. The CDR3 nucleotides read TGCGCCAGCAGCCCCTCGAGAGACTATGGCTACACCTTC. Together with reference TRBV5-1 and TRBJ1-2, the CDR3 gives the full variable domain: KAGVTQTPRYLIKTRGQQVTLSCSPISGHRSVSWYQQTPGQGLQFLFEYFSETQRNKGNFPGRFSGRQFSNSRSEMNVSTLELGDSALYLCASSPSRDYGYTFGSGTRLTVV.

The chain links TRBV11-3 to TRBJ2-2; tentative D call: TRBD1 (5 bases). The CDR3 spans 15 residues. Per the germline V gene, CDR1 is SGHNT and CDR2 is YENEEA. V was cut by 6 bases and J by 2 bases, with 13 bases left in between. CDR3 protein: CASSIGQGNTGELFF. The CDR3 DNA is TGTGCCAGCAGTATCGGGCAGGGAAACACCGGGGAGCTGTTTTTT.

The V gene is TRBV3-1, the J gene TRBJ1-5; D gene unclear. The germline CDR1 and CDR2 sequences are LGHDT and YNNKEL (reference sequence). V was clipped by 1 base and J by 0 bases, with 4 bases between them. The CDR3 consists of 14 residues. The CDR3 loop reads CASSQAYSNQPQHF. In nucleotides, the CDR3 is TGTGCCAGCAGCCAAGCTTATAGCAATCAGCCCCAGCATTTT.

This clonotype was observed a few times. V usage is TRBV20-1 and J usage is TRBJ2-1; TRBD2 agrees at 10 bases. The CDR3 covers 15 residues. Germline CDR1 reads DFQATT; CDR2 reads SNEGSKA (reference sequence). J was trimmed by 9 bases and V by 4 bases; bases with no gene match: 12. The CDR3 reads CSATAPAGGAAEQFF. CDR3 in DNA: TGCAGTGCTACCGCCCCAGCGGGGGGGGCGGCTGAGCAGTTCTTC.

J is TRBJ1-2 and V is TRBV7-9; the D gene is possibly TRBD1 (5 bases). The CDR3 is 14 amino acids. Germline assignment: CDR1 SEHNR and CDR2 FQNEAQ (reference sequence). Trimming cost V 5 bases and J 3 bases, with 13 bases left between them. DNA for the CDR3: TGTGCCAGCAGCCCGGGACTGCTGGACTATGGCTACACCTTC. This gives the protein CASSPGLLDYGYTF.

The genes are TRBV5-1 and TRBJ2-1; 10 nucleotides line up with TRBD1. Germline lookup yields CDR1 SGHRS and CDR2 YFSETQ. V shed 4 bases and J 7 bases; nucleotides not matched to a gene: 8. The CDR3 is 15 amino acids. The CDR3 is CASSIRQGAGNEQFF. The CDR3 coding sequence is TGCGCCAGCAGCATTCGACAGGGGGCTGGAAATGAGCAGTTCTTC.

This clonotype was recorded at least ten times. This chain links TRBV5-1 with TRBJ2-1; 9 bases are shared with TRBD2. The CDR3 length is 17 residues. Germline CDR1 reads SGHRS; CDR2 reads YFSETQ. Trimming took 0 bases from V and 2 from J; bases not matched to a gene: 6. CDR3 sequence: CASSLAPTSGTYNEQFF. CDR3 DNA: TGCGCCAGCAGCTTGGCCCCGACTAGCGGTACCTACAATGAGCAGTTCTTC.

This clonotype was recorded a few times. The CDR3 DNA reads TGCGCCAGCAGCTTGGAGGGCCTTACAGGGGAAGAGCAGTACTTC. Translation: CASSLEGLTGEEQYF. The chain combines TRBV5-1 with TRBJ2-7; 7 bases map to TRBD1. V trimming: 0 bases; J trimming: 7 bases; junction bases outside the gene matches: 10. Germline CDR1 SGHRS, CDR2 YFSETQ. CDR3 size: 15 residues.

The genes are TRBV5-6 and TRBJ2-1, with D unclear. The CDR3 has 14 residues. Germline V gene lookup returns CDR1 SGHDT and CDR2 YYEEEE. Between the trimmed V and J ends, which lost 0 bases and 8 bases, there was a span of 12 bases. DNA for the CDR3: TGTGCCAGCAGCTTGGGGTTAGTTGGGGATGAGCAGTTCTTC. This gives the protein CASSLGLVGDEQFF.